This T cell receptor (beta chain) was identified in a study of blood T cell repertoires in COVID-19. Study in general: COVID-19 samples from acute and convalescent phases originated in the United States, Italy and Spain.

Methods used by the authors: Amplifying reference gene primers gave estimates of nucleated cell counts. Clones were read by immunoSEQ multiplex PCR, and TCRdb kept only the in-frame ones, dropping some. V, J and clone size are those of that table, while D and trimming were read from the DNA. The sample records almost 95,000 clones, 65% to 85% being singletons. Germline CDR1 and CDR2: SGHVS and FQNEAQ. The CDR3 loop spans 14 amino acids. V was cut by 4 bases and J by 0 bases, with 7 bases left in between. The chain is built from TRBV7-8 and TRBJ1-3; the D is unclear. The sample comprised peripheral blood. The clonotype comes from a man between 60 and 70 years old with acute or convalescent COVID-19. DNA for the CDR3: TGTGCCAGCAGCTACGGCGGCTCTGGAAACACCATATATTTT. Translated: CASSYGGSGNTIYF.